This T cell receptor beta chain was captured in a study of T cell changes during pregnancy in multiple sclerosis. The CDR3 extends over 14 amino acids. V lost 4 bases and J 2 bases, leaving 12 bases between the germline ends. Germline-derived CDR1 and CDR2 are LNHDA and SQIVND (reference sequence). Measured with immunoSEQ multiplex PCR; TCRdb has only the in-frame clones, and not every one. The repertoire holds under 70,000 clones, 91% seen once, with 1% to 1.5% in the top ten. The chain links TRBV19 to TRBJ2-7; D is perhaps TRBD1 (6 bases). Sequenced material: peripheral blood, taken after pregnancy. The receptor comes from a female donor in good health, enrolled as a control in a pregnancy study. As DNA, the CDR3 is TGTGCCAGTAGTACCGTGGACAGTCCCTACGAGCAGTACTTC. Translating gives CASSTVDSPYEQYF. Variable domain in full (rest from reference TRBV19 and TRBJ2-7): DGGITQSPKYLFRKEGQNVTLSCEQNLNHDAMYWYRQDPGQGLRLIYYSQIVNDFQKGDIAEGYSVSREKKESFPLTVTSAQKNPTAFYLCASSTVDSPYEQYFGPGTRLTVT.